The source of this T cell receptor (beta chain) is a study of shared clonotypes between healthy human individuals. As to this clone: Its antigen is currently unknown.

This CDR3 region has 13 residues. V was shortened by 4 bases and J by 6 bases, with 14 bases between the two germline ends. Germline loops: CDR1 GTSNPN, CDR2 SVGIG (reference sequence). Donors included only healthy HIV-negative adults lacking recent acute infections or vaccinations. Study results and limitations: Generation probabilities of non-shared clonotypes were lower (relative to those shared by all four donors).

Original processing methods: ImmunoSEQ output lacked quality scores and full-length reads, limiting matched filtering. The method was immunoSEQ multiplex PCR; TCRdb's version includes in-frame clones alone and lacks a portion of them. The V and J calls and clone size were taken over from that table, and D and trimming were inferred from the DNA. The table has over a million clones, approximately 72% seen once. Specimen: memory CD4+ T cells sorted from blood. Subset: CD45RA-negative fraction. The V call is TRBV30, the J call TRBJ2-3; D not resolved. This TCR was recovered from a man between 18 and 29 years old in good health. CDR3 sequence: CAWIQGMGDTQYF. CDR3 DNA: TGTGCCTGGATCCAAGGGATGGGGGATACGCAGTATTTT.